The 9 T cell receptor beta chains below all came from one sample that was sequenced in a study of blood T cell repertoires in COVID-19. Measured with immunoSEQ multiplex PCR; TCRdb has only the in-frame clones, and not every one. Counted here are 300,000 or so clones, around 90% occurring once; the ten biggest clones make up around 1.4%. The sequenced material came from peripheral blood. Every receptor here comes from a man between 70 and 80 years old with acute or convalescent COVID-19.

CDR3 coding DNA: TGTGCCATCAGCGCTCAGCAGGTTGACGAGCAGTACTTC. Amino acids: CAISAQQVDEQYF. The chain has TRBV10-3 and TRBJ2-7; D gene unclear. This CDR3 has 13 amino acids. Trimming took 6 bases from V and 5 from J, leaving 14 bases between them. Germline-derived CDR1 and CDR2 are ENHRY and SYGVKD.

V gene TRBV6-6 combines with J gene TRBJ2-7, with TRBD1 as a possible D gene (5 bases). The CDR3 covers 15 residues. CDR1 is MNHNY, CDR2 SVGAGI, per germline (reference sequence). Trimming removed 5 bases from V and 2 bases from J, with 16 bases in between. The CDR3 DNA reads TGTGCCAGCAGTAGGAGCCTTACAGGTCCCTACGAGCAGTACTTC. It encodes CASSRSLTGPYEQYF.

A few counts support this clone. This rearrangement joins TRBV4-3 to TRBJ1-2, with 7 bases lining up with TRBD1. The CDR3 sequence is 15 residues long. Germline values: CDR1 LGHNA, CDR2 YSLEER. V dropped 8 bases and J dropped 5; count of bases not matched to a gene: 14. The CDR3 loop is CASARDRQGPYGYTF. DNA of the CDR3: TGCGCCAGCGCCCGAGATCGACAGGGTCCTTATGGCTACACCTTC.

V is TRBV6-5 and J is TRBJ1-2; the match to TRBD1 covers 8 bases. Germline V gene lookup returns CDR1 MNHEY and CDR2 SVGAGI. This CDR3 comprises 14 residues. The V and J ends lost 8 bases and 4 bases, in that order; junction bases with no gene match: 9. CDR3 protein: CASGRDRGGYGYTF. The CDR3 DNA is TGTGCCAGCGGCCGAGACAGGGGAGGCTATGGCTACACCTTC.

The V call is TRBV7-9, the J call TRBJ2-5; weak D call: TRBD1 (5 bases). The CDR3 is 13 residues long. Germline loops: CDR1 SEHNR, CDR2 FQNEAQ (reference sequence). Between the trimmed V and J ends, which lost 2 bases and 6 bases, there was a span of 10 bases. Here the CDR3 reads CASSLQGTQTQYF. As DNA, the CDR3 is TGTGCCAGCAGCTTACAGGGAACCCAGACCCAGTACTTC.

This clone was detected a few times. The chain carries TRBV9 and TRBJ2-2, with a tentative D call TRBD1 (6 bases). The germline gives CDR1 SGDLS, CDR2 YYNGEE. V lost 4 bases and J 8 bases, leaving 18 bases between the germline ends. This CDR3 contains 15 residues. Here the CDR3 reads CASSPLGQLAGELFF. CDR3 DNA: TGTGCCAGCAGCCCCCTGGGACAATTGGCGGGGGAGCTGTTTTTT.

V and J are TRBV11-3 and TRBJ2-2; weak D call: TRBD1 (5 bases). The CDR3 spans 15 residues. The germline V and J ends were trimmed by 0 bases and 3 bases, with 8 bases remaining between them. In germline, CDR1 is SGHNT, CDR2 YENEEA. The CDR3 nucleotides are TGTGCCAGCAGCTTAGAAGGGGCGGACACCGGGGAGCTGTTTTTT. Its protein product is CASSLEGADTGELFF.

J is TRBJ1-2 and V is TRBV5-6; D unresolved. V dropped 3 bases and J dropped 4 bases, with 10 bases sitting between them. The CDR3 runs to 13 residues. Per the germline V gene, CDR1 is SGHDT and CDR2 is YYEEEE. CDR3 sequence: CASSSVGAYGYTF. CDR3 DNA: TGTGCCAGCAGCTCCGTGGGCGCCTATGGCTACACCTTC. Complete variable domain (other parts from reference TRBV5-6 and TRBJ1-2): DAGVTQSPTHLIKTRGQQVTLRCSPKSGHDTVSWYQQALGQGPQFIFQYYEEEERQRGNFPDRFSGHQFPNYSSELNVNALLLGDSALYLCASSSVGAYGYTFGSGTRLTVV.

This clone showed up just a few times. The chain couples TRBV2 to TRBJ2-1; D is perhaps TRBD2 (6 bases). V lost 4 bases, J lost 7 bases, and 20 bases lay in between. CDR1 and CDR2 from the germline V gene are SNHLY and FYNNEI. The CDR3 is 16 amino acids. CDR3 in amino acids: CASSGSAGSRTNEQFF. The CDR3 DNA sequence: TGTGCCAGCAGTGGATCGGCCGGGAGTAGAACGAATGAGCAGTTCTTC.